The sequence of this T cell receptor (beta chain) was determined in a study of shared clonotypes between healthy human individuals. The wider study: Three men and a couple of women, aged 18 to 49, were donors.

Worth noting for this clone: Its antigen is as yet unknown.

Study-wide points: The generation probabilities recorded for non-shared clonotypes fell below those of clonotypes shared by all four donors.

In the sorted-subset replicate PCRs, around 0.2 ug DNA, 25,000 to 30,000 T cell genomes, was used. TCRdb keeps only in-frame clones here, not all; method: immunoSEQ multiplex PCR. The data show fewer than 2.5 million clones, with 80% to 95% seen just once and roughly 0.39% held by the top ten. HIV-negative, healthy adults without recent acute infections or vaccinations were the donors. There are 14 residues in the CDR3. Trimming removed 1 base from V and 7 bases from J, with 13 bases in between. The V gene's germline CDR1 is MDHEN and CDR2 SYDVKM. The source material was naive CD4+ T cells from PBMCs. Subset meaning: CD45RA+ positively selected. The J gene is TRBJ1-2, the V gene TRBV28; D gene uncertain. This receptor was identified in a man aged 18-30 years in good health. Some clones in this sample may be carry-over from other donors' samples. For the CDR3, the DNA is TGTGCCAGCAGTTTATTGGACTCCCCGGGTGGCTACACCTTC. As protein: CASSLLDSPGGYTF.